This T cell receptor (beta chain) was sequenced in a study of breast tumors, draining lymph nodes, adjacent tissues. General study findings and limits: The lymph node origin of tumor T cells was framed as consistent with a hypothesis, not demonstrated. Tumors had less TCR diversity than lymph nodes, more than nontumor tissue.

Axillary draining lymph nodes of breast cancer patients supplied the node samples. The CDR3 is made up of 15 amino acids. Germline assignment: CDR1 DFQATT and CDR2 SNEGSKA (reference sequence). TCRdb fed the multiplex PCR reads into MiXCR, producing one record per CDR3 protein. The sample holds 150,000 to 200,000 distinct CDR3 sequences; about 33% are singletons and the top ten take less than 4%. As for this clonotype: Its antigen is not known. A read error may account for a junction end that differs from germline.

The sequencing input was axillary lymph node tissue. This rearrangement joins TRBV20-1 to TRBJ1-5; 7 nucleotides line up with TRBD1. The receptor was isolated from a female donor with breast cancer. Some clones in this sample may be carry-over from other donors' samples. This CDR3 is CSARKTGNSTQPQHF. In DNA, the CDR3 is TGCAGTGCTAGAAAGACAGGGAATAGCACTCAGCCCCAGCATTTT.